This record looks at one T cell receptor (beta chain) sequence and its context. Its antigen is unknown. No much larger clone exists at a distance of one base, and base qualities are not known. This sample is drawn from a study of blood T cell repertoires in COVID-19 (dated by TCRdb to 2018 to 2020). In the study overall: Samples from collaborators originated in the United States, Italy and Spain and spanned both the acute and convalescent phases of COVID-19. The repertoires were made available in a free public database intended to serve as a resource for research on the immune response to SARS-CoV-2. The prospective study material was composed of cDNA or gDNA derived from T cells, B-cell-depleted T cells, or PBMCs. Nearly every sample came with metadata listing a de-identified subject ID, COVID-19 status, age in years and sex. The dataset comprised deeply sampled blood TCRbeta repertoires from subjects exposed to, actively infected with, or recovered from COVID-19. Where available, HLA class I and class II types were taken from metadata supplied by the sample provider and were not determined by assay-based typing. Samples came from the ongoing ImmuneRACE study (first 160 participants) plus 1,254 subjects from 6 global collaborators. Broad study findings and their caveats: The quantity of clinical and demographic metadata differed by source and by participant and was supplied without curation.

Trimming accounts for 2 bases at V and 15 bases at J, while the number of junction bases matched to no gene is 9. The CDR3, from cysteine to phenylalanine, totals 13 residues. Only CDR3 DNA remains: 39 bases, in frame from the first base. CDR1 is given as GTSNPN and CDR2 as SVGIG, both from the germline V gene (reference sequence). In Seattle, one collaborating source enrolled patients while the infection was active and tracked those patients longitudinally over the course of disease. The collaborating institutions used their own protocols to collect whole blood in K2EDTA tubes. For TCRbeta analysis, collaborators shipped samples as frozen whole blood, isolated PBMCs, or DNA extracted from either of those sample types. TCRbeta CDR3 regions were amplified from genomic DNA by means of the immunoSEQ Assay, a bias-controlled multiplex PCR. Per the original workflow: Nucleated cell counts per sample were estimated from amplification of reference gene primers within the assay. To quantify the absolute abundance of each unique TCRbeta CDR3 rearrangement, sequence reads were collapsed and filtered. For each sample, productive Simpson clonality was calculated as the square root of Simpson's diversity index over productive rearrangements. The source is immuneACCESS, and TCRdb retained only in-frame sequences with V and J called. Part of the clones is not carried over; for the studies checked, unresolved V genes explain less than half of this, and the remainder is unexplained. V and J calls and clone size are copied from that table; D and trimming were computed from the DNA. The sample yields hundreds of thousands of clones; about 94% were counted once. Around 0.84% of the sample comes from the top ten.

Sequenced sample: peripheral blood. Recombination connected TRBV30 to TRBJ2-4, and 11 junctional nucleotides match TRBD2. The clonotype originates from a man between 60 and 75 years old with COVID-19, enrolled during active disease. The encoded CDR3 is CAWSYSSGTSGYF. The sequence in DNA is TGTGCCTGGAGTTACTCCTCCGGGACTAGCGGGTACTTC.